These 27 T cell receptor beta chains came from one sample sequenced in a study of blood T cell repertoires in COVID-19. Sequenced by immunoSEQ multiplex PCR; TCRdb stores in-frame clones only, minus some. Counted here are 200,000 or so clones, around 86% occurring once; the ten biggest clones make up about 6%. Sequenced: peripheral blood. The origin of the receptors is a man at least 80 years old with acute or convalescent COVID-19.

V gene TRBV7-3 combines with J gene TRBJ2-5, with TRBD2 matching 11 bases. From germline, CDR1 is SGHTA and CDR2 FQGTGA. V was clipped by 2 bases and J by 1 base; unmatched bases: 3. The CDR3 spans 16 residues. CDR3 amino acids: CASSLGTSGGQETQYF. The DNA of the CDR3 is TGTGCCAGCAGCTTAGGGACTAGCGGAGGCCAAGAGACCCAGTACTTC.

The chain recombines TRBV11-2 with TRBJ2-3; D is unclear. The CDR3 has 12 residues. Per the germline V gene, CDR1 is SGHAT and CDR2 is FQNNGV. Trimming stripped 5 bases from V and 2 bases from J, with 5 bases between. CDR3 bases: TGTGCCAGCAGCATCTACACAGATACGCAGTATTTT. The encoded protein is CASSIYTDTQYF.

The chain has TRBV27 and TRBJ2-3, with a tentative D call TRBD1 (5 bases). Germline CDR1 MNHEY, CDR2 SMNVEV (reference sequence). CDR3 size: 15 residues. V was clipped by 3 bases and J by 0 bases, with 10 bases between them. CDR3 nucleotide sequence: TGTGCCAGCAGTTTGGTAGGGGTTAGCACAGATACGCAGTATTTT. Amino acids: CASSLVGVSTDTQYF.

J is TRBJ1-3 and V is TRBV5-1; D is possibly TRBD1 (5 bases). This CDR3 region has 15 residues. The germline gives CDR1 SGHRS, CDR2 YFSETQ. Trimming left V 0 bases short and J 9 bases short, with 16 bases between. The chain's CDR3 is CASSLATSPGGTIYF. The CDR3 nucleotides are TGCGCCAGCAGCTTGGCCACTTCCCCCGGGGGCACCATATATTTT. Using reference TRBV5-1 and TRBJ1-3 for the parts outside the CDR3, the full variable domain is KAGVTQTPRYLIKTRGQQVTLSCSPISGHRSVSWYQQTPGQGLQFLFEYFSETQRNKGNFPGRFSGRQFSNSRSEMNVSTLELGDSALYLCASSLATSPGGTIYFGEGSWLTVV.

The chain joins TRBV28 to TRBJ1-6; D may be TRBD1 (5 bases). V was shortened by 2 bases and J by 15 bases, with 14 bases between the two germline ends. Germline V CDR1 and CDR2: MDHEN, SYDVKM. The CDR3 consists of 13 residues. Here the CDR3 DNA reads TGTGCCAGCAGTTTAAAGTCCAGGGCAATCCTCCACTTT. Protein sequence: CASSLKSRAILHF.

The chain recombines TRBV2 with TRBJ1-4; TRBD1 aligns across 10 bases. In germline, CDR1 is SNHLY, CDR2 FYNNEI. The V gene end was trimmed by 2 bases and the J gene end by 13 bases; junction bases not matched to a gene: 16. This CDR3 is 17 amino acids long. For the CDR3, the DNA is TGTGCCAGCAGTGAATGGGGGCCCGGGACAGGGGTAGGTCGACTGTTTTTT. Amino acid sequence: CASSEWGPGTGVGRLFF.

V is TRBV24-1 and J is TRBJ2-7; the D gene is possibly TRBD1 (7 bases). V was pared by 9 bases and J by 4 bases, with 15 bases between. The length of the CDR3 is 13 residues. The germline CDR1 and CDR2 sequences are KGHDR and SFDVKD. Here the CDR3 DNA reads TGTGCCACCGGAGGGACAGAGAGTTACGAGCAGTACTTC. It codes for CATGGTESYEQYF.

This chain links TRBV27 with TRBJ2-7; D ambiguous. This CDR3 contains 15 residues. In germline, CDR1 is MNHEY, CDR2 SMNVEV (reference sequence). V dropped 1 base and J dropped 0 bases, with 10 bases sitting between them. CDR3 sequence: CASSLFLGSSYEQYF. CDR3 in DNA: TGTGCCAGCAGTTTATTTCTAGGCAGCTCCTACGAGCAGTACTTC.

The chain uses TRBV3-1 (or the pseudogene TRBV3-2) and TRBJ1-3, with TRBD1 as a possible D gene (6 bases). Germline V gene data show CDR1 as LGHDT and CDR2 as YNNKEL (reference sequence). The CDR3 spans 16 residues. V lost 4 bases to trimming and J lost 3 bases, with 16 bases between them. The CDR3 here is CASSPAQGKGGNTIYF. CDR3 DNA: TGTGCCAGCAGCCCTGCCCAGGGGAAAGGTGGAAACACCATATATTTT.

The chain carries TRBV6-2 or TRBV6-3 and TRBJ1-5; tentatively, D is TRBD1 (5 bases). CDR1 MNHEY and CDR2 SVGEGT come from the germline V gene. V was pared by 5 bases and J by 6 bases, with 17 bases between. The CDR3 length is 15 residues. CDR3: CASSLVAGSGQPQHF. As DNA, the CDR3 is TGTGCCAGCAGTCTGGTGGCAGGGTCGGGTCAGCCCCAGCATTTT.

This clone was recorded only once. The rearrangement links TRBV24-1 to TRBJ2-1; 7 nucleotides line up with TRBD1. Germline trimming cut 3 bases from V and 9 bases from J; bases unmatched to any gene: 7. The CDR3 contains 14 residues. CDR1 KGHDR and CDR2 SFDVKD come from the germline V gene. CDR3: CATSDPGQFGEQFF. In nucleotides, the CDR3 is TGTGCCACCAGTGATCCGGGACAGTTCGGTGAGCAGTTCTTC.

The CDR3 sequence: CASSQGQGRAQYF. The CDR3, as DNA: TGCGCCAGCAGCCAGGGACAGGGAAGGGCCCAGTACTTC. The rearrangement joins TRBV5-1 to TRBJ2-5; 9 nucleotides align to TRBD1. V shed 4 bases, J shed 9 bases, and the junction held 7 bases outside the gene matches. Germline V gene sequence: CDR1 SGHRS, CDR2 YFSETQ. CDR3 size: 13 residues.

This rearrangement joins TRBV5-6 to TRBJ2-7, with D possibly matching TRBD1 (6 bases). This CDR3 spans 13 amino acids. V was cut by 4 bases and J by 3 bases, with 11 bases left in between. The germline V gene encodes CDR1 SGHDT and CDR2 YYEEEE. CDR3 bases: TGTGCCAGCAGCCACGGACAGAACTACGAGCAGTACGTC. It codes for CASSHGQNYEQYV.

This clone appeared once. The chain links TRBV7-8 to TRBJ1-2, with TRBD1 as a possible D gene (6 bases). The CDR3 runs to 15 residues. Germline CDR1 reads SGHVS; CDR2 reads FQNEAQ. V lost 6 bases and J 4 bases, leaving 18 bases between the germline ends. Here the CDR3 reads CASRFRRGGAYGYTF. In nucleotides, the CDR3 is TGTGCCAGCAGGTTTCGTCGGGGGGGCGCCTATGGCTACACCTTC.

This clone was found once. The gene calls are TRBV7-2 and TRBJ1-3; D ambiguous. Trimming left V 4 bases short and J 5 bases short, with 9 bases between. CDR1 is SGHTA and CDR2 is FQGNSA in the germline V gene. This CDR3 region has 13 residues. The CDR3 coding sequence is TGTGCCAGCAGCTCCCCCGGTAGAAACACCATATATTTT. Translated: CASSSPGRNTIYF.

The chain carries TRBV3-1 (or the pseudogene TRBV3-2) and TRBJ1-1; 11 bases are shared with TRBD1. Germline CDR1 LGHDT, CDR2 YNNKEL (reference sequence). CDR3 size: 14 residues. The junction had 5 bases not matched to a gene; V was cut back by 10 bases and J by 1 base. CDR3 DNA: TGTGCCATCGAGGGACAGGGGGAGAACACTGAAGCTTTCTTT. Protein: CAIEGQGENTEAFF.

The chain has TRBV19 and TRBJ2-7; 8 nucleotides line up with TRBD1. The CDR3 extends over 15 amino acids. J was trimmed by 7 bases and V by 5 bases; bases with no gene match: 13. Germline-derived CDR1 and CDR2 are LNHDA and SQIVND (reference sequence). The CDR3 DNA follows: TGTGCCAGTAGTGCTGGACAGGGTATAGGCCGAGAGCAGTACTTC. Translating it yields CASSAGQGIGREQYF.

The V gene is TRBV5-1, the J gene TRBJ2-1, with D unclear. The V gene lost 0 bases and the J gene lost 8 bases, with 12 bases spanning the gap. The germline CDR1 and CDR2 sequences are SGHRS and YFSETQ. The CDR3 is 14 amino acids. CDR3 DNA: TGCGCCAGCAGCTTGGGTCAGGCCAAGGATGAGCAGTTCTTC. It is translated as CASSLGQAKDEQFF.

The rearrangement links TRBV6-6 to TRBJ1-3; D is ambiguous. Deletions cut 1 base from V and 1 base from J, with 8 bases between. Germline CDR1 MNHNY, CDR2 SVGAGI (reference sequence). The CDR3 runs 15 residues. Written as DNA, the CDR3 is TGTGCCAGCAGTTACTTGACGGGTTCTGGAAACACCATATATTTT. Protein sequence: CASSYLTGSGNTIYF.

The J gene is TRBJ2-5, the V gene TRBV10-3; D gene unclear. CDR1 is ENHRY and CDR2 is SYGVKD in the germline V gene. The V end lost 10 bases, the J end lost 3 bases, and 18 bases lay between the germline ends. The CDR3 sequence is 14 residues long. The CDR3 bases are TGTGCCACCAGAGCGACCGTTTACAAAGAGACCCAGTACTTC. Amino acid sequence: CATRATVYKETQYF.

This clone was detected only a few times. The CDR3 nucleotides are TGTGCCAGTAGTCACAGTCCCGGGACAGGGAACAATCAGCCCCAGCATTTT. Protein: CASSHSPGTGNNQPQHF. The genes are TRBV19 and TRBJ1-5; TRBD1 aligns across 9 bases. CDR1 and CDR2 from the germline V gene are LNHDA and SQIVND (reference sequence). J lost 3 bases, V lost 5 bases, and 11 bases had no gene match. The CDR3 totals 17 residues.

The chain recombines TRBV29-1 with TRBJ1-2, with unresolved D. V was trimmed by 4 bases and J by 4 bases, leaving 13 bases between them. This CDR3 region has 13 residues. CDR1 is SQVTM and CDR2 is ANQGSEA in the germline V gene. CDR3 amino acids: CSVAKLSPYGYTF. The CDR3 DNA reads TGCAGCGTTGCAAAACTGTCGCCCTATGGCTACACCTTC.

The CDR3 coding sequence is TGTGCCAGTAGGAAAGGAGGGGTTGTGGGGAACACTGAAGCTTTCTTT. It codes for CASRKGGVVGNTEAFF. The chain couples TRBV19 to TRBJ1-1; TRBD1 is a possible D gene (5 bases). The V end lost 6 bases, the J end lost 1 base, and 18 bases lay between the germline ends. Germline CDR1 LNHDA, CDR2 SQIVND (reference sequence). The CDR3 totals 16 residues.

The chain joins TRBV2 to TRBJ1-5, with 9 bases aligning to TRBD1. The CDR3 extends over 15 amino acids. Germline V lookup: CDR1 SNHLY, CDR2 FYNNEI. Trimming at V came to 6 bases and at J to 2 bases, leaving 5 bases not matched to a gene. The CDR3 region is CASRSDRGGNQPQHF. DNA of the CDR3: TGTGCCAGCAGATCGGACAGGGGAGGCAATCAGCCCCAGCATTTT.

This chain links TRBV7-9 with TRBJ2-5, with TRBD1 as a possible D gene (7 bases). Germline V gene lookup returns CDR1 SEHNR and CDR2 FQNEAQ (reference sequence). CDR3 length: 18 amino acids. Trimming shortened V by 3 bases and J by 2 bases, and 22 bases separated the two germline ends. The CDR3 sequence is CASSFRRDSLRTQETQYF. DNA for the CDR3: TGTGCCAGCAGCTTCCGGCGGGACAGTTTACGAACTCAAGAGACCCAGTACTTC.

The table lists this clone with a few counts. The rearrangement uses TRBV7-2 and TRBJ2-1, with D possibly being TRBD2 (6 bases). Trimming cost V 3 bases and J 9 bases, with 18 bases left between them. Germline V gives CDR1 SGHTA, CDR2 FQGNSA. There are 15 residues in the CDR3. The CDR3: CASSFDSGQMGEQFF. In DNA, the CDR3 is TGTGCCAGCAGCTTCGATAGCGGTCAGATGGGTGAGCAGTTCTTC.

The genes are TRBV6-1 and TRBJ1-5; TRBD1 matches at 7 bases. The CDR3 has 16 residues. Looked up from germline, CDR1 is MNHNS and CDR2 is SASEGT. Trimming cost V 3 bases and J 4 bases; bases outside gene matches: 9. The CDR3 DNA reads as TGTGCCAGCAGTGACCCCGCAGGGGGAAGAAATCAGCCCCAGCATTTT. Encoded protein: CASSDPAGGRNQPQHF.